One and the same sample provided the 31 T cell receptor beta chains below, sequenced in a study of blood T cell repertoires in COVID-19. The method was immunoSEQ multiplex PCR; TCRdb's version includes in-frame clones alone and lacks a portion of them. The sample holds some 300,000 clones; approximately 86% are singletons and the top ten take approximately 4.1%. Sample: peripheral blood. Source of these receptors: a woman aged 45-65 years with active or convalescent COVID-19.

A single count supports this clone. The chain couples TRBV29-1 to TRBJ2-7, with a possible D match to TRBD1 (5 bases). CDR3 length: 11 amino acids. The V end was cut by 4 bases, the J end by 5 bases, with 9 bases between. Per the germline V gene, CDR1 is SQVTM and CDR2 is ANQGSEA. The CDR3 region has the DNA TGCAGCGTTGGGCAGGGTAACGAGCAGTACTTC. Protein: CSVGQGNEQYF.

The chain recombines TRBV5-1 with TRBJ1-1, with a possible D match to TRBD1 (5 bases). Per the germline V gene, CDR1 is SGHRS and CDR2 is YFSETQ. V lost 6 bases and J lost 4, with 13 bases in between. CDR3 length: 13 amino acids. In DNA, the CDR3 is TGCGCCAGCACACCCCGGGGGGTCACTGAAGCTTTCTTT. This codes for CASTPRGVTEAFF.

J is TRBJ1-1 and V is TRBV7-9; possibly TRBD1 for D (6 bases). Germline CDR1 and CDR2: SEHNR and FQNEAQ (reference sequence). This CDR3 is 16 amino acids long. The V end was cut by 10 bases, the J end by 1 base, with 22 bases between. The CDR3 loop is CATNHPGGDKNTEAFF. The CDR3 DNA is TGTGCCACCAATCACCCTGGTGGGGACAAGAACACTGAAGCTTTCTTT.

Concerning this clone itself: Additional DNA sequences in this sample encode the identical CDR3. The gene calls are TRBV7-3 and TRBJ2-1; 8 bases align to TRBD2. The CDR3 covers 15 residues. V gave up 5 bases and J gave up 0 bases; unmatched junction bases: 3. Per the germline V gene, CDR1 is SGHTA and CDR2 is FQGTGA. The CDR3 here is CASSPSGSSYNEQFF. The CDR3 DNA is TGTGCCAGCAGCCCCAGCGGGAGCTCCTACAATGAGCAGTTCTTC.

This chain joins TRBV12-3 or TRBV12-4 and TRBJ1-2; D might be TRBD1 (5 bases). Trimming took 3 bases from V and 4 from J, leaving 9 bases between them. This CDR3 is built from 13 residues. CDR3 in amino acids: CASSLLGGYGYTF. CDR3 coding DNA: TGTGCCAGCAGTTTGTTGGGGGGCTATGGCTACACCTTC.

V usage is TRBV28 and J usage is TRBJ1-3; no clear D. The CDR3 contains 15 residues. The V end was cut by 5 bases, the J end by 1 base, with 12 bases between. Germline CDR1 MDHEN, CDR2 SYDVKM. The chain's CDR3 is CASSAAGVSGNTIYF. CDR3 sequence (DNA): TGTGCCAGCAGTGCCGCCGGGGTATCTGGAAACACCATATATTTT.

CDR3 residues: CASSESPGGGETQYF. The CDR3 region has the DNA TGTGCCAGCAGTGAATCCCCCGGGGGGGGAGAGACCCAGTACTTC. V gene TRBV6-1 combines with J gene TRBJ2-5; 8 bases agree with TRBD2. With V trimmed by 2 bases and J by 4 bases, 6 bases remained unmatched. The CDR3 extends over 15 amino acids. Germline V gene data show CDR1 as MNHNS and CDR2 as SASEGT.

V usage is TRBV29-1 and J usage is TRBJ2-7; TRBD1 agrees at 8 bases. Trimming took 7 bases from V and 9 from J; bases not matched to a gene: 23. The CDR3 has 16 residues. The germline gives CDR1 SQVTM, CDR2 ANQGSEA. Written as DNA, the CDR3 is TGCAGCGCCTACGACAGGGGAACTGGCTTGGCTGGCGGGCAGTACTTC. Translating gives CSAYDRGTGLAGGQYF.

With respect to this clone: The same CDR3 is also encoded by other DNA sequences in this sample. The J gene is TRBJ2-7, the V gene TRBV28; a possible D gene is TRBD1 (6 bases). This CDR3 has 14 amino acids. CDR1 and CDR2 from the germline V gene are MDHEN and SYDVKM. V dropped 6 bases and J dropped 0 bases, with 12 bases sitting between them. CDR3 coding DNA: TGTGCCAGCAGCCTAGGGGGTAGCTCCTACGAGCAGTACTTC. Translating it yields CASSLGGSSYEQYF.

CDR3 in amino acids: CASSVDYNEQFF. CDR3 nucleotide sequence: TGTGCCAGCAGTGTAGACTACAATGAGCAGTTCTTC. J is TRBJ2-1 and V is TRBV2; no reliable D call. CDR1 and CDR2 (germline): SNHLY, FYNNEI. V was cut by 4 bases and J by 3 bases, with 4 bases left in between. This CDR3 contains 12 residues. The complete variable domain, with remaining parts taken from reference TRBV2 and TRBJ2-1, reads EPEVTQTPSHQVTQMGQEVILRCVPISNHLYFYWYRQILGQKVEFLVSFYNNEISEKSEIFDDQFSVERPDGSNFTLKIRSTKLEDSAMYFCASSVDYNEQFFGPGTRLTVL.

The genes are TRBV28 and TRBJ1-1, with a weak D call TRBD1 (5 bases). Trimming took off 4 bases at V and 11 bases at J, with 17 bases between the two ends. Germline V gene lookup returns CDR1 MDHEN and CDR2 SYDVKM. The CDR3 loop spans 13 amino acids. The CDR3: CASSSDSGLRAFF. The CDR3 DNA is TGTGCCAGCAGTTCCGATTCAGGGCTTAGGGCTTTCTTT.

This clone turned up a few times. The chain has TRBV4-1 and TRBJ2-1, with TRBD2 identical over 7 bases. Germline CDR1 is MGHRA and CDR2 is YSYEKL. Trimming cost V 4 bases and J 10 bases; bases outside gene matches: 4. The CDR3 contains 12 residues. CDR3 coding DNA: TGCGCCAGCAGCCCAACCGGGGGGGAGCAGTTCTTC. Its translation is CASSPTGGEQFF.

The chain has TRBV6-5 and TRBJ2-5, with D possibly matching TRBD2 (5 bases). The V and J ends lost 3 bases and 3 bases respectively, with 11 bases between them. Per germline, CDR1 MNHEY and CDR2 SVGAGI. CDR3 size: 14 residues. CDR3 in amino acids: CASSYFRTEETQYF. The CDR3 bases are TGTGCCAGCAGTTATTTCCGGACTGAAGAGACCCAGTACTTC.

The rearrangement links TRBV20-1 to TRBJ1-1; D gene uncertain. Germline lookup yields CDR1 DFQATT and CDR2 SNEGSKA (reference sequence). V lost 1 base and J lost 8, with 8 bases in between. The CDR3 runs 11 residues. The CDR3 region is CSARGSREAFF. DNA of the CDR3: TGCAGTGCTAGAGGGTCCAGAGAAGCTTTCTTT.

The gene calls are TRBV2 and TRBJ2-7; possible D gene TRBD1, 5 bases. CDR1 is SNHLY, CDR2 FYNNEI, per germline. The CDR3 has 13 amino acids. Trimming took 4 bases from V and 6 from J, leaving 13 bases between them. CDR3 residues: CASSGIRVSEQYF. CDR3 DNA sequence: TGTGCCAGCAGTGGAATCAGGGTTTCCGAGCAGTACTTC.

V gene TRBV5-1 combines with J gene TRBJ2-1; 8 bases line up with TRBD2. Germline CDR1 reads SGHRS; CDR2 reads YFSETQ. The V and J ends lost 3 bases and 0 bases, in that order; junction bases with no gene match: 14. The CDR3 length is 19 residues. Here the CDR3 DNA reads TGCGCCAGCAGCTCGGGAGGGGGTGGCGGGACACACTCCTACAATGAGCAGTTCTTC. This gives the protein CASSSGGGGGTHSYNEQFF.

The chain employs TRBV6-5 and TRBJ2-7, with D maybe TRBD1 (6 bases). The CDR3 spans 13 residues. Germline-derived CDR1 and CDR2 are MNHEY and SVGAGI. V was shortened by 6 bases and J by 6 bases, with 15 bases between the two germline ends. CDR3 DNA: TGTGCCAGCAGGAGGACGTCAGGGGTCGAGCAGTACTTC. Translation gives CASRRTSGVEQYF.

The chain combines TRBV7-2 with TRBJ2-3; maybe TRBD2 (6 bases). Trimming stripped 1 base from V and 4 bases from J, with 12 bases between. This CDR3 has 15 amino acids. Germline CDR1 and CDR2: SGHTA and FQGNSA. The CDR3: CASSLDGGRADTQYF. The CDR3, as DNA: TGTGCCAGCAGCTTAGATGGAGGGCGGGCAGATACGCAGTATTTT.

This sequence joins TRBV10-3 and TRBJ2-5, with TRBD2 as a possible D gene (7 bases). The germline V gene encodes CDR1 ENHRY and CDR2 SYGVKD. Trimming removed 4 bases from V and 7 bases from J, with 13 bases in between. The CDR3 is 13 amino acids. The CDR3 reads CAISAGGPGTQYF. The DNA of the CDR3 is TGTGCCATCAGTGCCGGGGGGCCTGGGACCCAGTACTTC.

The rearrangement uses TRBV30 and TRBJ1-5; no firm D call. The CDR3 length is 13 residues. The V gene lost 1 base and the J gene lost 0 bases, with 4 bases spanning the gap. CDR1 is GTSNPN, CDR2 SVGIG, per germline (reference sequence). CDR3 loop: CAWSGASNQPQHF. Written as DNA, the CDR3 is TGTGCCTGGAGTGGGGCTAGCAATCAGCCCCAGCATTTT.

The sample holds one count of this clone. The J gene is TRBJ2-3, the V gene TRBV5-1, with TRBD2 matching 13 bases. The CDR3 length is 16 residues. Germline loops: CDR1 SGHRS, CDR2 YFSETQ. Trimming cost V 4 bases and J 3 bases; bases outside gene matches: 5. Here the CDR3 reads CASSPGLAGSTDTQYF. CDR3 nucleotide sequence: TGCGCCAGCAGCCCGGGACTAGCGGGAAGTACAGATACGCAGTATTTT.

This CDR3 is CASSPIAGGKWEQYF. CDR3 bases: TGTGCCAGCAGCCCCATAGCGGGTGGGAAGTGGGAGCAGTACTTC. The gene calls are TRBV4-2 and TRBJ2-7; 7 bases are a match to TRBD2. CDR1 and CDR2 (germline): LGHNA, YNFKEQ. V lost 4 bases and J lost 7; bases outside the gene matches: 13. The CDR3 sequence is 15 residues long.

The chain is built from TRBV14 and TRBJ1-6; 9 nucleotides agree with TRBD1. Germline lookup yields CDR1 SGHDN and CDR2 FVKESK. The ends lost 1 base at V and 9 bases at J; junction bases unmatched: 7. CDR3 length: 16 residues. The CDR3 nucleotides are TGTGCCAGCAGCCAAGGGGGTGGACAGGGGAGTTCACCCCTCCACTTT. Its protein product is CASSQGGGQGSSPLHF.

The chain couples TRBV6-2 or TRBV6-3 to TRBJ1-5; TRBD1 matches 10 bases. The V and J ends lost 6 bases and 7 bases, in that order; junction bases with no gene match: 6. Germline assignment: CDR1 MNHEY and CDR2 SVGEGT. CDR3 length equals 14 residues. The DNA for the CDR3 is TGTGCCAGCAGCAGGGGACAGGGGTTACAGCCCCAGCATTTT. It encodes CASSRGQGLQPQHF.

The gene calls are TRBV24-1 and TRBJ2-7; D possibly corresponds to TRBD2 (5 bases). CDR1 and CDR2 from the germline V gene are KGHDR and SFDVKD. The CDR3 extends over 18 amino acids. V was trimmed by 7 bases and J by 5 bases, leaving 29 bases between them. The DNA for the CDR3 is TGTGCCACCAGGTCCTGGGAGTGTCGAGTATCGGTGGTCCACGAGCAGTACTTC. Residues: CATRSWECRVSVVHEQYF.

The rearrangement joins TRBV19 to TRBJ1-5; no definite D call. Trimming shortened V by 2 bases and J by 7 bases, and 18 bases separated the two germline ends. CDR1 is LNHDA, CDR2 SQIVND, per germline (reference sequence). CDR3 length: 16 residues. DNA of the CDR3: TGTGCCAGTAGTATATACGGGGTAAGCGGACGCCAGCCCCAGCATTTT. Its translation: CASSIYGVSGRQPQHF.

As regards this clone: Other DNA sequences in the sample encode the same CDR3. This chain uses TRBV18 with TRBJ1-3, with D hard to call. There are 15 residues in the CDR3. V lost 0 bases and J 4 bases, leaving 10 bases between the germline ends. CDR1 is KGHSH and CDR2 is LQKENI in the germline V gene. CDR3 region: CASSPPRGSGNTIYF. CDR3 in DNA: TGTGCCAGCTCACCACCGAGAGGGTCCGGAAACACCATATATTTT. Full variable domain (rest looked up from reference TRBV18 and TRBJ1-3): NAGVMQNPRHLVRRRGQEARLRCSPMKGHSHVYWYRQLPEEGLKFMVYLQKENIIDESGMPKERFSAEFPKEGPSILRIQQVVRGDSAAYFCASSPPRGSGNTIYFGEGSWLTVV.

V is TRBV7-2 and J is TRBJ2-1; TRBD1 matches 7 bases. Germline CDR1 and CDR2: SGHTA and FQGNSA. The CDR3 has 15 residues. With 2 bases clipped from V and 7 bases from J, the junction kept 8 bases outside the gene matches. The CDR3 region is CASSLSRGHANEQFF. In DNA, the CDR3 is TGTGCCAGCAGCTTAAGTAGGGGGCACGCGAATGAGCAGTTCTTC.

The chain uses TRBV25-1 and TRBJ1-5; D perhaps matches TRBD1 (6 bases). The CDR3 sequence is 16 residues long. V lost 1 base and J lost 0, with 10 bases in between. CDR1 is MGHDK, CDR2 SYGVNS, per germline. CDR3: CASSEWGPDSNQPQHF. CDR3 bases: TGTGCCAGCAGTGAATGGGGGCCCGATAGCAATCAGCCCCAGCATTTT.

The V gene is TRBV6-5, the J gene TRBJ1-1; D perhaps matches TRBD1 (5 bases). This CDR3 is 16 amino acids long. Trimming stripped 2 bases from V and 0 bases from J, with 13 bases between. Per the germline V gene, CDR1 is MNHEY and CDR2 is SVGAGI. As DNA, the CDR3 is TGTGCCAGCAGTTACCTGGGGGGGAACATGAACACTGAAGCTTTCTTT. Translating it yields CASSYLGGNMNTEAFF.

The gene calls are TRBV7-3 and TRBJ2-3; 7 bases agree with TRBD2. Germline assignment: CDR1 SGHTA and CDR2 FQGTGA. Trimming took 2 bases from V and 1 from J; bases not matched to a gene: 3. The CDR3 extends over 15 amino acids. The chain's CDR3 is CASSLQRGRTDTQYF. For the CDR3, the DNA is TGTGCCAGCAGCTTACAGCGGGGTCGCACAGATACGCAGTATTTT.